A single T cell receptor beta chain is shown here with its context. The antigen remains undetermined. The CDR3 has 15 residues. V lost 3 bases, J lost 10 bases, and 8 bases stayed unmatched. Germline V gene lookup returns CDR1 MRHNA and CDR2 SNTAGT. The data belong to a study of blood T cells in healthy people across ages. Points from the study as a whole: Naive T cell percentage by flow cytometry tracked strongly with beta diversity.

For the second PCR, which ran for 7 to 11 cycles, a sample-barcoded 5' primer and a J-beta primer mix were used. Sequencing of every sample gave 2.5 million or more CDR3-containing paired-end reads. TCRdb passed the 5' RACE reads through MiXCR, listing each CDR3 protein once. Altogether hundreds of thousands of distinct CDR3 sequences are present, roughly 50% being singletons, with the ten largest covering about a quarter. The origin of this receptor is a man aged 40-50 years in good health. J is TRBJ2-1 and V is TRBV6-4; 11 bases line up with TRBD2. Sequenced sample: blood. The CDR3 nucleotides are TGTGCCAGCAGTGAGGTAGCGGGAGGGCCAGGGGAGCAGTTCTTC. This sequence encodes CASSEVAGGPGEQFF.